These 30 T cell receptor beta chains were sequenced from one sample in a study of radiation and T cells in renal cell carcinoma. Described time point: blood 2 weeks post-SBRT. Treatment in this sample: 15 Gy SBRT to primary tumor, nephrectomy 4 weeks later. Using immunoSEQ multiplex PCR, the repertoire was profiled, and TCRdb retains in-frame clones only, with some absent. The sample shows some 120,000 clones, 70% to 90% of them seen only once. Sequences were derived from blood, sampled from a patient whose treatment included radiotherapy and nephrectomy. Receptors were obtained from a woman in her sixties with renal cell carcinoma.

The V and J genes are TRBV28 and TRBJ1-2; 9 bases line up with TRBD1. The germline V gene has CDR1 MDHEN and CDR2 SYDVKM. With V trimmed by 6 bases and J by 4 bases, 6 bases remained unmatched. The CDR3 sequence is 14 residues long. CDR3 nucleotide sequence: TGTGCCAGCAGACTTAACAGGGGGCCCTATGGCTACACCTTC. It yields the protein CASRLNRGPYGYTF.

The rearrangement uses TRBV2 and TRBJ2-3; 13 bases are shared with TRBD2. This CDR3 comprises 16 residues. J was trimmed by 4 bases and V by 6 bases; bases with no gene match: 7. The germline V gene has CDR1 SNHLY and CDR2 FYNNEI. The CDR3 bases are TGTGCCAGCAGGGGAGGGACTAGCGGGGTGGCAGATACGCAGTATTTT. This codes for CASRGGTSGVADTQYF.

The chain links TRBV19 to TRBJ2-7; D possibly uses TRBD1 or TRBD2 (5 bases each). This CDR3 comprises 14 residues. The V gene lost 6 bases and the J gene lost 0 bases, with 12 bases spanning the gap. Germline V gives CDR1 LNHDA, CDR2 SQIVND (reference sequence). The CDR3 spells CASREDGTSYEQYF. CDR3 nucleotides: TGTGCCAGTAGGGAGGACGGGACCTCCTACGAGCAGTACTTC.

The chain employs TRBV5-8 and TRBJ2-7; no clear D gene. Germline CDR1 reads SGHTS; CDR2 reads YDEGEE. V was clipped by 1 base and J by 2 bases, with 10 bases between them. The CDR3 sequence is 14 residues long. CDR3: CASSLSLGTYEQYF. CDR3 in DNA: TGTGCCAGCAGCTTGTCCCTAGGGACCTACGAGCAGTACTTC.

The chain joins TRBV28 to TRBJ1-4; weak D call: TRBD1 (6 bases). This CDR3 spans 15 amino acids. The V gene lost 7 bases and the J gene lost 3 bases, with 15 bases spanning the gap. CDR1 and CDR2 from the germline V gene are MDHEN and SYDVKM. CDR3 coding DNA: TGTGCCAGCACCGAAACAGGGAGGGCTAATGAAAAACTGTTTTTT. This gives the protein CASTETGRANEKLFF.

The chain joins TRBV30 to TRBJ1-1; D possibly corresponds to TRBD1 (5 bases). The CDR3 extends over 15 amino acids. CDR1 is GTSNPN and CDR2 is SVGIG in the germline V gene (reference sequence). Trimming removed 0 bases from V and 0 bases from J, with 11 bases in between. For the CDR3, the DNA is TGTGCCTGGAGTGTATGGGGGATAATGAACACTGAAGCTTTCTTT. Its translation: CAWSVWGIMNTEAFF.

The V call is TRBV9, the J call TRBJ1-1; 12 nucleotides align to TRBD1. Germline CDR1 reads SGDLS; CDR2 reads YYNGEE. Unmatched junction bases numbered 9, after V lost 4 bases and J lost 11 bases. This CDR3 has 14 amino acids. CDR3 sequence reads: CASSPRDRGQMAFF. In nucleotides, the CDR3 is TGTGCCAGCAGCCCCCGGGACAGGGGGCAAATGGCTTTCTTT.

This clone has more than one count but fewer than ten. The V gene is TRBV7-6, the J gene TRBJ1-1; 8 nucleotides line up with TRBD1. Germline lookup yields CDR1 SGHVS and CDR2 FNYEAQ. The V and J ends lost 4 bases and 8 bases, in that order; junction bases with no gene match: 3. This CDR3 is built from 12 residues. CDR3 sequence: CASSSWTGEAFF. CDR3 nucleotide sequence: TGTGCCAGCAGCTCCTGGACAGGGGAAGCTTTCTTT.

This chain links TRBV11-2 with TRBJ2-5; D ambiguous. V lost 7 bases, J lost 5 bases, and 11 bases lay in between. Germline V gives CDR1 SGHAT, CDR2 FQNNGV. CDR3 length: 12 amino acids. The DNA for the CDR3 is TGTGCCAGCACCCCACATGGGGAGACCCAGTACTTC. The encoded protein is CASTPHGETQYF.

V is TRBV21-1 and J is TRBJ1-1. TRBV21-1 is marked as a pseudogene. The CDR3 has 15 amino acids. The CDR3, as DNA: TGTGCCAGCAGCGGGGTATCCGGGGTTAACACTGAAGCTTTCTTT. Amino acids: CASSGVSGVNTEAFF.

The chain employs TRBV6-5 and TRBJ1-6; possible D gene TRBD1, 5 bases. CDR3 length: 15 amino acids. Deletions cut 2 bases from V and 12 bases from J, with 17 bases between. Germline assignment: CDR1 MNHEY and CDR2 SVGAGI. The CDR3 here is CASSYGGPGRLPLHF. CDR3 DNA: TGTGCCAGCAGTTACGGGGGTCCAGGACGTCTACCCCTCCACTTT.

For the CDR3, the DNA is TGTGCCAGCAGCGGGACAGGGGACTACGAGCAGTACTTC. Its protein product is CASSGTGDYEQYF. V is TRBV9 and J is TRBJ2-7; 9 bases fit TRBD1. This CDR3 is 13 amino acids long. CDR1 and CDR2 (germline): SGDLS, YYNGEE. V gave up 3 bases and J gave up 3 bases; unmatched junction bases: 1.

V and J are TRBV20-1 and TRBJ1-5, with a weak D call TRBD1 (6 bases). Trimming pared 6 bases from V and 7 bases from J, leaving 10 bases between. Germline CDR1 and CDR2: DFQATT and SNEGSKA (reference sequence). The CDR3 runs 11 residues. The CDR3 protein is CSASGGQPQHF. CDR3 bases: TGCAGTGCCTCCGGGGGCCAGCCCCAGCATTTT.

This clone was seen once. V is TRBV6-1 and J is TRBJ2-1; 7 nucleotides match TRBD1. The CDR3 consists of 13 residues. Germline V gene lookup returns CDR1 MNHNS and CDR2 SASEGT. V gave up 4 bases and J gave up 8 bases; unmatched junction bases: 5. The CDR3: CASSALTGHEQFF. CDR3 sequence (DNA): TGTGCCAGCAGTGCCCTGACAGGGCATGAGCAGTTCTTC.

CDR3: CASSVCVMVAGGADNEQFF. The CDR3 coding sequence is TGTGCCAGCAGCGTATGTGTCATGGTAGCGGGGGGAGCCGACAATGAGCAGTTCTTC. V gene TRBV9 combines with J gene TRBJ2-1; TRBD2 agrees at 10 bases. The germline V gene has CDR1 SGDLS and CDR2 YYNGEE. Germline trimming cut 1 base from V and 5 bases from J; bases unmatched to any gene: 15. The CDR3 extends over 19 amino acids.

V is TRBV5-1 and J is TRBJ1-3; possible D gene TRBD1, 5 bases. There are 15 residues in the CDR3. The germline V and J ends were trimmed by 3 bases and 0 bases, with 10 bases remaining between them. CDR1 SGHRS and CDR2 YFSETQ come from the germline V gene. The CDR3 protein is CASSSGRGSGNTIYF. The CDR3 DNA reads as TGCGCCAGCAGCTCAGGGAGAGGCTCTGGAAACACCATATATTTT. Full variable domain (outside the CDR3, taken from reference TRBV5-1 and TRBJ1-3): KAGVTQTPRYLIKTRGQQVTLSCSPISGHRSVSWYQQTPGQGLQFLFEYFSETQRNKGNFPGRFSGRQFSNSRSEMNVSTLELGDSALYLCASSSGRGSGNTIYFGEGSWLTVV.

This CDR3 is CASSGDLGTALKKLFF. The CDR3 region has the DNA TGTGCCAGCAGTGGGGACTTAGGGACAGCCTTAAAAAAACTGTTTTTT. The chain recombines TRBV2 with TRBJ1-4, with 7 bases identical to TRBD1. V trimming: 4 bases; J trimming: 9 bases; junction bases outside the gene matches: 14. CDR1 SNHLY and CDR2 FYNNEI come from the germline V gene. This CDR3 region has 16 residues.

This chain joins TRBV6-6 and TRBJ2-1; TRBD2 might be the D (5 bases). CDR1 is MNHNY and CDR2 is SVGAGI in the germline V gene (reference sequence). The CDR3 spans 13 residues. V was clipped by 8 bases and J by 0 bases, with 8 bases between them. This chain's CDR3 is CASGESSYNEQFF. CDR3 bases: TGTGCCAGCGGGGAGAGCTCCTACAATGAGCAGTTCTTC.

The chain employs TRBV4-1 and TRBJ2-1, with 12 bases fitting TRBD2. The CDR3 length is 17 residues. Germline V gene lookup returns CDR1 MGHRA and CDR2 YSYEKL. V shed 4 bases, J shed 4 bases, and the junction held 8 bases outside the gene matches. The chain's CDR3 is CASSLLFGLAGYNEQFF. In DNA, the CDR3 is TGCGCCAGCAGCCTTCTCTTTGGACTAGCGGGATACAATGAGCAGTTCTTC.

The rearrangement joins TRBV7-9 to TRBJ2-7; D gene ambiguous. This CDR3 contains 14 residues. V was shortened by 0 bases and J by 3 bases, with 9 bases between the two germline ends. The germline gives CDR1 SEHNR, CDR2 FQNEAQ (reference sequence). CDR3 sequence: CASSLARLDYEQYF. DNA for the CDR3: TGTGCCAGCAGCTTAGCGCGATTAGACTACGAGCAGTACTTC.

The rearrangement links TRBV9 to TRBJ2-5, with 10 bases fitting TRBD2. V shed 0 bases, J shed 11 bases, and the junction held 7 bases outside the gene matches. Per the germline V gene, CDR1 is SGDLS and CDR2 is YYNGEE. CDR3 size: 14 residues. DNA for the CDR3: TGTGCCAGCAGCGTAGCGGCTAGCGGGGGTGAGCAGTACTTC. This encodes CASSVAASGGEQYF.

The chain carries TRBV27 and TRBJ1-1; TRBD1 is a possible D gene (5 bases). The CDR3 consists of 13 residues. V shed 7 bases and J shed 4 bases, with 13 bases lying between them. Germline assignment: CDR1 MNHEY and CDR2 SMNVEV (reference sequence). The CDR3 bases are TGTGCCAGCACCTCTGGGGGTGGCACTGAAGCTTTCTTT. It codes for CASTSGGGTEAFF.

The chain recombines TRBV28 with TRBJ2-7; TRBD1 matches at 8 bases. This CDR3 contains 13 residues. From germline, CDR1 is MDHEN and CDR2 SYDVKM. J lost 2 bases, V lost 4 bases, and 1 base had no gene match. The CDR3 sequence is CASSYRGTYEQYF. The CDR3 bases are TGTGCCAGCAGTTACAGGGGGACCTACGAGCAGTACTTC.

The chain joins TRBV27 to TRBJ1-5, with D uncertain. CDR1 MNHEY and CDR2 SMNVEV come from the germline V gene (reference sequence). V lost 5 bases to trimming and J lost 4 bases, with 15 bases between them. The CDR3 loop spans 15 amino acids. CDR3 sequence (DNA): TGTGCCAGCAGTCCACGGACGGGTCGGAATCAGCCCCAGCATTTT. This sequence encodes CASSPRTGRNQPQHF.

The V and J genes are TRBV15 and TRBJ1-2, with 7 nucleotides matching TRBD1. V lost 5 bases and J lost 0; bases outside the gene matches: 15. CDR1 is LNHNV and CDR2 is YYDKDF in the germline V gene (reference sequence). The CDR3 runs to 18 residues. CDR3 nucleotides: TGTGCCACCAGCCGAGGGGTGACAGGGATGGTCTCTAACTATGGCTACACCTTC. Protein product: CATSRGVTGMVSNYGYTF.

The CDR3 loop is CASSFGLAGAQETQYF. The DNA of the CDR3 is TGCGCCAGCAGCTTCGGACTAGCGGGGGCCCAAGAGACCCAGTACTTC. The chain uses TRBV5-1 and TRBJ2-5, with TRBD2 identical over 13 bases. V was clipped by 2 bases and J by 1 base; unmatched bases: 2. The CDR3 is 16 amino acids. Germline V gene sequence: CDR1 SGHRS, CDR2 YFSETQ.

J is TRBJ1-6 and V is TRBV2; D is unclear. Trimming removed 3 bases from V and 9 bases from J, with 9 bases in between. The CDR3 has 13 amino acids. Germline lookup yields CDR1 SNHLY and CDR2 FYNNEI. CDR3 DNA: TGTGCCAGCAGTGAGGCGGGCGGTTCACCCCTCCACTTT. Amino acid sequence: CASSEAGGSPLHF.

This rearrangement joins TRBV16 to TRBJ1-1; unclear D gene. The CDR3 covers 13 residues. The V and J ends lost 2 bases and 1 base respectively, with 5 bases between them. Germline loops: CDR1 KGHSY, CDR2 FQNENV. CDR3: CASSQQRNTEAFF. CDR3 DNA: TGTGCCAGCAGCCAACAGCGGAACACTGAAGCTTTCTTT.

The rearrangement links TRBV9 to TRBJ1-3, with D unresolved. CDR1 SGDLS and CDR2 YYNGEE come from the germline V gene. V shed 0 bases and J shed 4 bases, with 14 bases lying between them. The CDR3 totals 16 residues. CDR3 in amino acids: CASSVGFGLTGNTIYF. In nucleotides, the CDR3 is TGTGCCAGCAGCGTAGGATTTGGACTGACGGGAAACACCATATATTTT.

This clone appeared a few times. J is TRBJ2-2 and V is TRBV28, with a weak D call TRBD2 (6 bases). V dropped 6 bases and J dropped 6 bases, with 8 bases sitting between them. This CDR3 is built from 12 residues. CDR1 is MDHEN, CDR2 SYDVKM, per germline. In nucleotides, the CDR3 is TGTGCCAGCAGCCGGGACTCCGGGGAGCTGTTTTTT. This translates into CASSRDSGELFF.